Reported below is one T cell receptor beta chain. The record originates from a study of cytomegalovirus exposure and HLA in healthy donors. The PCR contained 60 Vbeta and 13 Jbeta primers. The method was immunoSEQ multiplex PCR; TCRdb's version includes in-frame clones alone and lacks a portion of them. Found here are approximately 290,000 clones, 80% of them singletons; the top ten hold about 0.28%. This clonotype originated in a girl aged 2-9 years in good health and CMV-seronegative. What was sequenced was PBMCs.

CDR3 DNA sequence: TGTGCCAGCAGCTTGGTTGGGGGAAGACAGGGCGGACGAGGTGGCTACACCTTC. Translating gives CASSLVGGRQGGRGGYTF. The chain joins TRBV5-8 to TRBJ1-2; 7 bases fit TRBD1. J gave up 7 bases and V 0 bases, and 18 bases lay outside the gene matches. Germline CDR1 is SGHTS and CDR2 is YDEGEE. This CDR3 is built from 18 residues.